A single sample gave rise to the 23 T cell receptor beta chains below, sequenced in a study of blood T cell repertoires in COVID-19. Produced via immunoSEQ multiplex PCR; TCRdb's table is partial and in-frame only. The sample lists about 120,000 clones, roughly 88% occurring once. Sequenced: peripheral blood. These receptors were collected from a man aged 50-59 years with acute or convalescent COVID-19.

This sequence joins TRBV9 and TRBJ1-2; tentatively, D is TRBD1 (6 bases). Trimming stripped 0 bases from V and 4 bases from J, with 10 bases between. The length of the CDR3 is 14 residues. Per the germline V gene, CDR1 is SGDLS and CDR2 is YYNGEE. CDR3 loop: CASSVDRVSYGYTF. The CDR3 coding sequence is TGTGCCAGCAGCGTAGACAGGGTTAGCTATGGCTACACCTTC.

The chain is built from TRBV19 and TRBJ1-2, with D perhaps matching TRBD1 (6 bases). CDR1 and CDR2 from the germline V gene are LNHDA and SQIVND (reference sequence). The germline V and J ends were trimmed by 6 bases and 6 bases, with 14 bases remaining between them. The CDR3 runs to 13 residues. The CDR3 DNA reads as TGTGCCAGTAGCCAGGGGAAGAATAATGGCTACACCTTC. Its translation: CASSQGKNNGYTF.

The rearrangement uses TRBV2 and TRBJ2-5; maybe TRBD1 (6 bases). The CDR3 contains 13 residues. Germline CDR1 reads SNHLY; CDR2 reads FYNNEI. V lost 4 bases, J lost 2 bases, and 8 bases lay in between. CDR3 in amino acids: CASSVRGQETQYF. CDR3 in DNA: TGTGCCAGCAGTGTTAGGGGGCAAGAGACCCAGTACTTC.

The chain couples TRBV20-1 to TRBJ2-3, with D tentatively TRBD2 (6 bases). Germline lookup yields CDR1 DFQATT and CDR2 SNEGSKA (reference sequence). CDR3 length: 11 residues. Trimming shortened V by 7 bases and J by 4 bases, and 9 bases separated the two germline ends. CDR3 bases: TGCAGTGGGCGGGAATCAGATACGCAGTATTTT. It codes for CSGRESDTQYF.

V usage is TRBV14 and J usage is TRBJ1-1; no reliable D call. The germline V gene encodes CDR1 SGHDN and CDR2 FVKESK. The CDR3 runs to 16 residues. V lost 2 bases, J lost 4 bases, and 17 bases lay in between. CDR3 protein: CASSQQRLGMGTEAFF. As DNA, the CDR3 is TGTGCCAGCAGCCAACAGAGGCTCGGGATGGGCACTGAAGCTTTCTTT. The whole variable domain, filled in from reference TRBV14 and TRBJ1-1, reads EAGVTQFPSHSVIEKGQTVTLRCDPISGHDNLYWYRRVMGKEIKFLLHFVKESKQDESGMPNNRFLAERTGGTYSTLKVQPAELEDSGVYFCASSQQRLGMGTEAFFGQGTRLTVV.

The chain recombines TRBV30 with TRBJ2-3; D is uncertain. Germline loops: CDR1 GTSNPN, CDR2 SVGIG (reference sequence). The germline V and J ends were trimmed by 4 bases and 2 bases, with 10 bases remaining between them. The CDR3 extends over 13 amino acids. The CDR3 loop is CAWNTKSTDTQYF. CDR3 in DNA: TGTGCCTGGAACACCAAATCCACAGATACGCAGTATTTT.

The V and J genes are TRBV28 and TRBJ2-1, with TRBD2 identical over 13 bases. There are 15 residues in the CDR3. From germline, CDR1 is MDHEN and CDR2 SYDVKM. Trimming took 5 bases from V and 5 from J; bases not matched to a gene: 3. CDR3 loop: CASSRTSGGDNEQFF. The DNA for the CDR3 is TGTGCCAGCAGTCGGACTAGCGGGGGTGACAATGAGCAGTTCTTC.

V gene TRBV19 combines with J gene TRBJ2-7; 10 nucleotides match TRBD1. CDR1 is LNHDA and CDR2 is SQIVND in the germline V gene (reference sequence). With 5 bases clipped from V and 0 bases from J, the junction kept 7 bases outside the gene matches. The CDR3 extends over 16 amino acids. This CDR3 reads CASSASGQGYSYEQYF. The CDR3 bases are TGTGCCAGTAGTGCCTCGGGACAGGGGTACTCCTACGAGCAGTACTTC.

This chain connects TRBV5-5 to TRBJ1-1; maybe TRBD1 (5 bases). Trimming removed 0 bases at V and 4 bases at J, with 16 bases between. The CDR3 has 16 residues. Looked up from germline, CDR1 is SGHKS and CDR2 is YYEKEE (reference sequence). The CDR3 nucleotides read TGTGCCAGCAGCTTGGCCAAAGGCCAGGGCAGCACTGAAGCTTTCTTT. It encodes CASSLAKGQGSTEAFF.

The chain carries TRBV19 and TRBJ1-5, with D uncertain. Trimming removed 2 bases from V and 4 bases from J, with 3 bases in between. Per the germline V gene, CDR1 is LNHDA and CDR2 is SQIVND (reference sequence). CDR3 length: 12 amino acids. The DNA of the CDR3 is TGTGCCAGTAGTATACTGAATCAGCCCCAGCATTTT. Encoded protein: CASSILNQPQHF.

This rearrangement joins TRBV5-1 to TRBJ1-4; TRBD1 aligns across 9 bases. This CDR3 has 16 amino acids. CDR1 is SGHRS, CDR2 YFSETQ, per germline. V gave up 0 bases and J gave up 8 bases; unmatched junction bases: 8. The CDR3: CASSLGAGTGMEKLFF. CDR3 coding DNA: TGCGCCAGCAGCTTGGGAGCCGGGACAGGGATGGAAAAACTGTTTTTT.

The gene calls are TRBV5-1 and TRBJ1-5; D is perhaps TRBD1 (6 bases). V lost 0 bases, J lost 7 bases, and 11 bases lay in between. Looked up from germline, CDR1 is SGHRS and CDR2 is YFSETQ. This CDR3 region has 14 residues. CDR3 protein: CASSLEGGGQPQHF. Here the CDR3 DNA reads TGCGCCAGCAGCTTGGAGGGAGGGGGGCAGCCCCAGCATTTT.

DNA for the CDR3: TGTGCCAGCTCCGTACGACAAGGGGGCGCTAACTATGGCTACACCTTC. Translation: CASSVRQGGANYGYTF. The chain combines TRBV18 with TRBJ1-2, with TRBD1 identical over 7 bases. In germline, CDR1 is KGHSH, CDR2 LQKENI. This CDR3 is 16 amino acids long. Losses at the gene ends were 6 bases for V and 0 bases for J; bases not matched to a gene: 10.

The J gene is TRBJ2-3, the V gene TRBV7-6, with D unresolved. V shed 4 bases and J shed 3 bases, with 20 bases lying between them. The germline CDR1 and CDR2 sequences are SGHVS and FNYEAQ. The CDR3 has 17 residues. CDR3 nucleotide sequence: TGTGCCAGCAGCTCCCTACCCGTAACGGGTGGGACAGATACGCAGTATTTT. It specifies CASSSLPVTGGTDTQYF.

The gene calls are TRBV14 and TRBJ2-1; D gene unclear. The CDR3 consists of 14 residues. Per the germline V gene, CDR1 is SGHDN and CDR2 is FVKESK. V lost 1 base and J 0 bases, leaving 4 bases between the germline ends. For the CDR3, the DNA is TGTGCCAGCAGCCAAGCTTACTCCTACAATGAGCAGTTCTTC. Protein: CASSQAYSYNEQFF.

This clone has a single count. This same CDR3 is encoded by further DNA sequences in the sample. This chain connects TRBV5-1 to TRBJ1-1; the D gene is possibly TRBD1 (5 bases). Germline values: CDR1 SGHRS, CDR2 YFSETQ. This CDR3 contains 13 residues. V was cut by 4 bases and J by 1 base, with 8 bases left in between. CDR3 in DNA: TGCGCCAGCAGCCTACAGGAGAACACTGAAGCTTTCTTT. Encoded protein: CASSLQENTEAFF.

The chain employs TRBV28 and TRBJ1-6; TRBD1 is a possible D gene (6 bases). Germline V gene lookup returns CDR1 MDHEN and CDR2 SYDVKM. The CDR3 extends over 14 amino acids. The V gene lost 7 bases and the J gene lost 9 bases, with 16 bases spanning the gap. In DNA form, the CDR3 reads TGTGCCAGCACCTCCGACAGGTTCGGTTCACCCCTCCACTTT. This translates into CASTSDRFGSPLHF.

The gene calls are TRBV5-1 and TRBJ1-6, with D uncertain. Germline assignment: CDR1 SGHRS and CDR2 YFSETQ. The length of the CDR3 is 15 residues. Trimming stripped 0 bases from V and 9 bases from J, with 13 bases between. The CDR3 DNA sequence: TGCGCCAGCAGCTTGGCACGGGGTTTCTTTTCACCCCTCCACTTT. Protein sequence: CASSLARGFFSPLHF.

This chain connects TRBV30 to TRBJ2-3, with TRBD2 matching 9 bases. With V trimmed by 2 bases and J by 7 bases, 7 bases remained unmatched. The germline V gene has CDR1 GTSNPN and CDR2 SVGIG (reference sequence). The CDR3 runs to 14 residues. The CDR3 DNA sequence: TGTGCCTGGAGTAGGGCGGGGGGGCCCTATACGCAGTATTTT. Residues: CAWSRAGGPYTQYF.

This chain links TRBV13 with TRBJ2-3; 10 bases match TRBD2. The CDR3 has 16 amino acids. Unmatched junction bases numbered 8, after V lost 5 bases and J lost 3 bases. Germline V gene sequence: CDR1 PRHDT, CDR2 FYEKMQ (reference sequence). The CDR3 bases are TGTGCCAGCAGCCAGAGAGCGGGAGGGCAAACAGATACGCAGTATTTT. Protein: CASSQRAGGQTDTQYF.

The gene calls are TRBV4-1 and TRBJ1-1, with 12 bases that match TRBD1. The V and J ends lost 4 bases and 0 bases, in that order; junction bases with no gene match: 6. CDR3 length: 17 amino acids. Per the germline V gene, CDR1 is MGHRA and CDR2 is YSYEKL. The CDR3 coding sequence is TGCGCCAGCAGCCCCTCGGGGACAGGGGGCATGAACACTGAAGCTTTCTTT. This translates into CASSPSGTGGMNTEAFF.

This chain links TRBV7-9 with TRBJ2-3; tentatively, D is TRBD1 (5 bases). This CDR3 is built from 14 residues. The V end was cut by 3 bases, the J end by 0 bases, with 7 bases between. CDR1 is SEHNR, CDR2 FQNEAQ, per germline (reference sequence). The CDR3 sequence is CASSFDSSTDTQYF. CDR3 bases: TGTGCCAGCAGCTTCGACAGCAGCACAGATACGCAGTATTTT.

This chain joins TRBV6-5 and TRBJ1-4; D is uncertain. Trimming took off 2 bases at V and 0 bases at J, with 4 bases between the two ends. Germline V gene data show CDR1 as MNHEY and CDR2 as SVGAGI. The CDR3 consists of 14 residues. The CDR3 reads CASSYIATNEKLFF. CDR3 bases: TGTGCCAGCAGTTACATAGCAACTAATGAAAAACTGTTTTTT.